One and the same sample provided the 22 T cell receptor beta chains below, sequenced in a study of blood T cell repertoires in COVID-19. The method was immunoSEQ multiplex PCR; TCRdb's version includes in-frame clones alone and lacks a portion of them. Found here are approximately 67,000 clones, around 87% of them singletons; the top ten hold roughly 5.6%. The sample comprised peripheral blood. The origin of the receptors is a man aged 45 to 65 with active COVID-19.

The CDR3 sequence: CASSQDGTFYNEQFF. DNA for the CDR3: TGCGCCAGCAGCCAAGACGGGACATTCTACAATGAGCAGTTCTTC. The chain combines TRBV4-3 with TRBJ2-1, with D possibly matching TRBD1 (6 bases). Germline V lookup: CDR1 LGHNA, CDR2 YSLEER. The CDR3 is made up of 15 amino acids. Between the trimmed V and J ends, which lost 0 bases and 3 bases, there was a span of 9 bases.

The genes are TRBV7-9 and TRBJ2-3; D call uncertain. CDR1 and CDR2 from the germline V gene are SEHNR and FQNEAQ (reference sequence). Trimming pared 5 bases from V and 9 bases from J, leaving 18 bases between. This CDR3 contains 14 residues. The CDR3 coding sequence is TGTGCCAGCAGCCGCCGACCGCGGCACTTGACGCAGTATTTT. Amino acids: CASSRRPRHLTQYF.

The chain is built from TRBV7-2 and TRBJ1-2, with 10 positions matching TRBD1. V shed 6 bases, J shed 4 bases, and the junction held 8 bases outside the gene matches. This CDR3 is 15 amino acids long. Germline V gene lookup returns CDR1 SGHTA and CDR2 FQGNSA. CDR3 region: CASSRRQGATYGYTF. As DNA, the CDR3 is TGTGCCAGCAGTCGCAGACAGGGGGCAACCTATGGCTACACCTTC.

The rearrangement links TRBV11-2 to TRBJ1-3, with 7 bases lining up with TRBD1. Germline V gives CDR1 SGHAT, CDR2 FQNNGV. J lost 2 bases, V lost 5 bases, and 3 bases had no gene match. CDR3 length: 14 residues. The CDR3 region is CASSPTGAGNTIYF. The CDR3 nucleotides are TGTGCCAGCAGCCCAACAGGGGCTGGAAACACCATATATTTT. Complete variable domain (other parts from reference TRBV11-2 and TRBJ1-3): EAGVAQSPRYKIIEKRQSVAFWCNPISGHATLYWYQQILGQGPKLLIQFQNNGVVDDSQLPKDRFSAERLKGVDSTLKIQPAKLEDSAVYLCASSPTGAGNTIYFGEGSWLTVV.

This clone appeared a few times. J is TRBJ2-7 and V is TRBV7-6; D is perhaps TRBD2 (6 bases). Between the trimmed V and J ends, which lost 4 bases and 4 bases, there was a span of 17 bases. CDR3 length: 15 amino acids. Germline CDR1 is SGHVS and CDR2 is FNYEAQ. CDR3 bases: TGTGCCAGCAGCTCAAGTAGGCGGGACGCGTACGAGCAGTACTTC. This gives the protein CASSSSRRDAYEQYF.

This clone was counted only a few times. V usage is TRBV4-2 and J usage is TRBJ2-7; 12 nucleotides line up with TRBD2. Germline CDR1 reads LGHNA; CDR2 reads YNFKEQ. The V and J ends lost 4 bases and 6 bases, in that order; junction bases with no gene match: 7. The CDR3 has 15 amino acids. The CDR3: CASSPETSGSSEQYF. DNA for the CDR3: TGTGCCAGCAGCCCAGAGACTAGCGGGAGTTCCGAGCAGTACTTC.

This chain connects TRBV7-6 to TRBJ2-7; 7 bases are shared with TRBD1. Germline V CDR1 and CDR2: SGHVS, FNYEAQ. Germline trimming cut 5 bases from V and 7 bases from J; bases unmatched to any gene: 17. The CDR3 consists of 16 residues. The CDR3 nucleotides are TGTGCCAGCAGCCCTCAGGGGGACGGCCCTCTTTTAGAGCAGTACTTC. Translation gives CASSPQGDGPLLEQYF.

V usage is TRBV19 and J usage is TRBJ2-6, with a possible D match to TRBD1 (5 bases). V lost 7 bases and J lost 0, with 7 bases in between. CDR3 length equals 14 residues. Germline CDR1 is LNHDA and CDR2 is SQIVND (reference sequence). CDR3 DNA: TGTGCCAGTACTCAGGGCTCTGGGGCCAACGTCCTGACTTTC. As protein: CASTQGSGANVLTF.

The gene calls are TRBV5-8 and TRBJ1-4, with a weak D call TRBD1 (6 bases). Germline CDR1 reads SGHTS; CDR2 reads YDEGEE. Trimming removed 3 bases at V and 0 bases at J, with 12 bases between. This CDR3 spans 16 amino acids. The CDR3 region is CASSWGTGSTNEKLFF. DNA of the CDR3: TGTGCCAGCAGCTGGGGCACAGGGTCAACTAATGAAAAACTGTTTTTT.

The CDR3 protein is CASSPQTSGFLNEQFF. As DNA, the CDR3 is TGTGCCAGCAGCCCTCAGACTAGCGGGTTTCTCAATGAGCAGTTCTTC. The V call is TRBV11-2, the J call TRBJ2-1, with 10 bases lining up with TRBD2. Germline lookup yields CDR1 SGHAT and CDR2 FQNNGV. Germline trimming cut 5 bases from V and 6 bases from J; bases unmatched to any gene: 10. The CDR3 is made up of 16 amino acids.

In its sample, this clone was seen once. This chain uses TRBV2 with TRBJ2-5, with TRBD2 matching over 9 bases. The CDR3 is made up of 14 amino acids. Germline V gene lookup returns CDR1 SNHLY and CDR2 FYNNEI. Trimming at V came to 7 bases and at J to 5 bases, leaving 8 bases not matched to a gene. DNA of the CDR3: TGTGCCAGCAAAGTTTCAGCGGGAGGTGAGACCCAGTACTTC. It codes for CASKVSAGGETQYF.

The gene calls are TRBV6-6 and TRBJ2-2; possible D gene TRBD2, 5 bases. Germline CDR1 is MNHNY and CDR2 is SVGAGI (reference sequence). Trimming removed 2 bases from V and 4 bases from J, with 14 bases in between. The CDR3 spans 16 residues. The CDR3 region has the DNA TGTGCCAGCAGTTACGGGCGGGTTATGAGCACCGGGGAGCTGTTTTTT. This translates into CASSYGRVMSTGELFF.

CDR3 DNA sequence: TGTGCCAGCAACTACCGGCAGGGTGGTTCACCCCTCCACTTT. It codes for CASNYRQGGSPLHF. The chain combines TRBV2 with TRBJ1-6; tentative D call: TRBD1 (5 bases). This CDR3 region has 14 residues. Germline V gene sequence: CDR1 SNHLY, CDR2 FYNNEI. V was trimmed by 7 bases and J by 9 bases, leaving 16 bases between them.

V is TRBV11-1 and J is TRBJ2-3; weak D call: TRBD2 (5 bases). Germline V gene sequence: CDR1 SGHAT, CDR2 FQDESV (reference sequence). Trimming removed 7 bases from V and 1 base from J, with 9 bases in between. This CDR3 region has 13 residues. CDR3 sequence reads: CASTISGTDTQYF. The CDR3 DNA reads as TGTGCCAGCACAATTAGCGGCACAGATACGCAGTATTTT. Variable domain in full (rest from reference TRBV11-1 and TRBJ2-3): EAEVAQSPRYKITEKSQAVAFWCDPISGHATLYWYRQILGQGPELLVQFQDESVVDDSQLPKDRFSAERLKGVDSTLKIQPAELGDSAMYLCASTISGTDTQYFGPGTRLTVL.

J is TRBJ2-1 and V is TRBV11-3; no definite D call. Germline V gene sequence: CDR1 SGHNT, CDR2 YENEEA. This CDR3 spans 14 amino acids. V was pared by 2 bases and J by 5 bases, with 10 bases between. CDR3 loop: CASSLMVADNEQFF. CDR3 bases: TGTGCCAGCAGCTTAATGGTAGCCGACAATGAGCAGTTCTTC. Variable domain in full (rest from reference TRBV11-3 and TRBJ2-1): EAGVVQSPRYKIIEKKQPVAFWCNPISGHNTLYWYLQNLGQGPELLIRYENEEAVDDSQLPKDRFSAERLKGVDSTLKIQPAELGDSAVYLCASSLMVADNEQFFGPGTRLTVL.

The V and J genes are TRBV11-3 and TRBJ2-1, with 7 bases lining up with TRBD2. There are 15 residues in the CDR3. Germline loops: CDR1 SGHNT, CDR2 YENEEA. J lost 5 bases, V lost 0 bases, and 4 bases had no gene match. CDR3 nucleotide sequence: TGTGCCAGCAGCTTAGATCTTCGGGGGGACAATGAGCAGTTCTTC. Protein sequence: CASSLDLRGDNEQFF.

The table lists this clone with a few counts. The chain employs TRBV3-1 (or the pseudogene TRBV3-2) and TRBJ1-5; D is unresolved. The germline V gene encodes CDR1 LGHDT and CDR2 YNNKEL (reference sequence). The CDR3 has 13 amino acids. V was trimmed by 0 bases and J by 4 bases, leaving 4 bases between them. CDR3 bases: TGTGCCAGCAGCCAAGAACGGAATCAGCCCCAGCATTTT. Translation gives CASSQERNQPQHF.

This clone was seen only once. The genes are TRBV28 and TRBJ1-1, with a tentative D call TRBD1 (6 bases). Germline assignment: CDR1 MDHEN and CDR2 SYDVKM. V dropped 6 bases and J dropped 1 base, with 12 bases sitting between them. This CDR3 has 14 amino acids. The CDR3 DNA reads TGTGCCAGCAGGCCCTGGACAGCGAACACTGAAGCTTTCTTT. Its translation is CASRPWTANTEAFF.

The CDR3 DNA is TGTGCCAGCACCCCTGCTGGTGCTTTCGGTGAAGCTTTCTTT. Translating it yields CASTPAGAFGEAFF. The chain joins TRBV27 to TRBJ1-1; D uncertain. Germline CDR1 and CDR2: MNHEY and SMNVEV (reference sequence). V was shortened by 7 bases and J by 7 bases, with 19 bases between the two germline ends. The CDR3 spans 14 residues.

The chain has TRBV9 and TRBJ2-7; 7 bases are a match to TRBD2. V shed 3 bases and J 4 bases; nucleotides not matched to a gene: 10. The CDR3 sequence is 15 residues long. Germline assignment: CDR1 SGDLS and CDR2 YYNGEE. CDR3 DNA: TGTGCCAGCAGCGCTACTAGCGTGCCGTTGTACGAGCAGTACTTC. It yields the protein CASSATSVPLYEQYF.

The rearrangement links TRBV28 to TRBJ1-5, with a weak D call TRBD1 (5 bases). The V gene's germline CDR1 is MDHEN and CDR2 SYDVKM. CDR3 size: 15 residues. Between the trimmed V and J ends, which lost 3 bases and 0 bases, there was a span of 9 bases. The CDR3 region has the DNA TGTGCCAGCAGTTTGGGGCAGTATAGCAATCAGCCCCAGCATTTT. Its translation: CASSLGQYSNQPQHF.

This chain uses TRBV19 with TRBJ2-1; TRBD2 agrees at 11 bases. There are 19 residues in the CDR3. J gave up 6 bases and V 3 bases, and 16 bases lay outside the gene matches. CDR1 LNHDA and CDR2 SQIVND come from the germline V gene (reference sequence). Here the CDR3 reads CASSILTAGLAATPNEQFF. The CDR3, as DNA: TGTGCCAGTAGTATTCTCACAGCGGGACTAGCGGCGACACCCAATGAGCAGTTCTTC.